These T cell receptor beta chains were read from a single sample in a study of vaccination effects on CD4 cells after COVID-19. These TCRs are of unknown antigen specificity. Generated by immunoSEQ multiplex PCR, the TCRdb table keeps only in-frame clones and is missing some. The data show approximately 30,000 clones, approximately 73% seen once. The sequenced sample was CD4+ T cells from PBMCs cultured with HCoV-OC43 spike peptides, obtained before COVID-19 vaccination. Every receptor here comes from a human donor who received a COVID-19 vaccine. The conserved cysteine and the conserved F or W are not part of the CDR3 here.

v_call	j_call	cdr3_aa
TRBV10-3	TRBJ1-2	AISTGGSDSGYT
TRBV19	TRBJ1-1	ASSAGTLNTEAF
TRBV6-2/TRBV6-3	TRBJ2-1	ASSSQTAAYNEQF
TRBV5-1	TRBJ2-3	ASSLAGSFTDTQY
TRBV19	TRBJ2-2	ASTSPTTGELF
TRBV7-2	TRBJ2-3	ASSYSTGRDTQY
TRBV30	TRBJ1-6	AWSVPPRPNSPLH
TRBV5-6	TRBJ2-7	ASSFRGVNHEQY
TRBV3-1/TRBV3-2	TRBJ2-7	ASSQGDSYEQY
TRBV6-2/TRBV6-3	TRBJ1-6	ASSYSGGQRPPLH